The clone carrying this TCR beta chain was recorded a few times. Its antigen remains unidentified. This entry belongs to a study of cytomegalovirus exposure and HLA in healthy donors. Study summary: HLA-typed donors were the source of approximately 86 million unique TCRs held in an early data release. Study-level results: Immune exposure data for these donors was limited to CMV serostatus. When analyzed later, a missense DCLRE1C variant was found to be linked to TCR beta V- and J-gene trimming. Presence/absence results assume similar sequencing depth per donor, which may not hold.

With 60 Vbeta and 13 Jbeta primers, the PCR was carried out. Clones were read by immunoSEQ multiplex PCR, and TCRdb kept only the in-frame ones, dropping some. The sample lists some 150,000 clones, approximately 86% seen once, with around 6.6% in the top ten. Trimming pared 5 bases from V and 2 bases from J, leaving 13 bases between. Germline CDR1 and CDR2: SGHNT and YENEEA. This CDR3 has 16 residues. The chain employs TRBV11-3 and TRBJ2-6; a weak D match, TRBD2 (7 bases). The TCR originated in a woman between 50 and 59 years old in good health and CMV-seropositive. The sequenced material came from PBMCs. The CDR3, as DNA: TGTGCCAGCAGCCCTAAGGGGGGGACTGGGGCCAACGTCCTGACTTTC. Translation gives CASSPKGGTGANVLTF.